A selection of T cell receptor beta chains follows, all from one sample in a study of breast tumors, draining lymph nodes, adjacent tissues. Each CDR3 protein is one row after TCRdb ran MiXCR on the multiplex PCR reads. The table has about 200,000 distinct CDR3 sequences, roughly 29% seen once; the top ten hold more than 4%. Specimen: axillary lymph node tissue. These receptors all come from a female donor with breast cancer. Some clones in this sample may be carry-over from other donors' samples. Both conserved end residues are part of each CDR3. The order of the fields is clone size, D gene, V gene, J gene, CDR3 protein, CDR3 DNA. The D gene is left open where the match is weak. Expanded clones are given a class, and other clones once, few, many or no size at all.

many,TRBD2,TRBV4-2,TRBJ2-5,CASSQDRAGGPETQYF,TGTGCCAGCAGCCAAGATAGAGCGGGGGGGCCGGAGACCCAGTACTTC
many,.,TRBV6-6,TRBJ1-5,CASSPPKGGNQPQHF,TGTGCCAGCAGTCCCCCGAAGGGGGGGAATCAGCCCCAGCATTTT
.,.,TRBV14,TRBJ2-4,CASSRGRGPSKNTQYF,TGTGCCAGCAGCCGAGGGAGGGGGCCCTCCAAAAACACTCAGTACTTC
many,.,TRBV29-1,TRBJ2-3,CSVEGELRGTDTQYF,TGCAGCGTTGAAGGCGAATTGCGTGGCACAGATACGCAGTATTTT
many,TRBD1,TRBV7-2,TRBJ1-4,CASSLVEGAGEKLFF,TGTGCCAGCAGCTTAGTAGAGGGGGCAGGTGAAAAACTGTTTTTT
many,.,TRBV20-1,TRBJ1-2,CSARDWGGVGYGYTF,TGCAGTGCTAGAGATTGGGGGGGCGTAGGGTATGGCTACACCTTC
many,TRBD2,TRBV7-9,TRBJ2-5,CASSPTTALAKETQYF,TGTGCCAGCAGCCCAACCACCGCACTAGCGAAGGAGACCCAGTACTTC
many,.,TRBV7-2,TRBJ1-3,CASSRMRLSGNTIYF,TGTGCCAGCAGTAGGATGCGGCTCTCTGGAAACACCATATATTTT
many,.,TRBV10-3,TRBJ1-2,CAISDRQSANYGYTF,TGTGCCATCAGTGACCGTCAGTCAGCTAACTATGGCTACACCTTC
many,.,TRBV4-1,TRBJ1-6,CASSQQIRTDYNSPLHF,TGCGCCAGCAGCCAACAGATTCGGACAGATTATAATTCACCCCTCCACTTT
many,.,TRBV20-1,TRBJ2-7,CSARGTYEQYF,TGCAGTGCTAGGGGGACCTACGAGCAGTACTTC
many,TRBD2,TRBV5-1,TRBJ2-3,CASSLGTSGGGDTQYF,TGCGCCAGCAGCTTGGGGACTAGCGGGGGAGGAGATACGCAGTATTTT
many,.,TRBV20-1,TRBJ1-5,CSARTLRGSNQPQHF,TGCAGTGCTAGAACCCTCAGGGGAAGCAATCAGCCCCAGCATTTT
many,.,TRBV7-9,TRBJ1-3,CASSPPGEDTIYF,TGTGCCAGCAGCCCCCCCGGTGAGGACACCATATATTTT
many,.,TRBV20-1,TRBJ1-6,CSAWGRGGWNSPLHF,TGCAGTGCTTGGGGCCGCGGGGGGTGGAATTCACCCCTCCACTTT
few,TRBD1,TRBV6-5,TRBJ2-7,CASSHDRGKYEQYF,TGTGCCAGCAGTCACGACAGGGGGAAATACGAGCAGTACTTC
many,.,TRBV7-9,TRBJ2-3,CASSFKDTQYF,TGTGCCAGCAGCTTTAAAGATACGCAGTATTTT
.,.,TRBV7-9,TRBJ1-6,CASSQYRANSPLHF,TGTGCCAGCAGCCAGTACAGGGCCAATTCACCCCTCCACTTT
once,.,TRBV2,TRBJ2-6,CASIGSSGANVLTF,TGTGCCAGCATAGGAAGCTCTGGGGCCAACGTCCTGACTTTC
many,.,TRBV24-1,TRBJ2-7,CATSDLQGGEQYF,TGTGCCACCAGTGACCTCCAGGGAGGCGAGCAGTACTTC
many,.,TRBV20-1,TRBJ1-6,CSAQEPNSPLHF,TGCAGTGCGCAGGAACCTAATTCACCCCTCCACTTT
.,.,TRBV2,TRBJ1-1,CASSVTNTEAFF,TGTGCCAGCAGTGTGACTAACACTGAAGCTTTCTTT
many,.,TRBV11-2,TRBJ2-1,CASSLKPGPYEQFF,TGTGCCAGCAGCTTAAAACCGGGACCCTATGAGCAGTTCTTC
many,.,TRBV9,TRBJ2-2,CASSPRTGPGELFF,TGTGCCAGCAGCCCTCGAACAGGGCCCGGGGAGCTGTTTTTT
few,TRBD1,TRBV7-9,TRBJ2-4,CASSLVRGRTGLLLAKNIQYF,TGTGCCAGCAGCTTAGTCAGGGGGCGGACAGGGCTTCTTTTAGCCAAAAACATTCAGTACTTC
few,TRBD1,TRBV20-1,TRBJ1-1,CSARPGQGRNTEAFF,TGCAGTGCTAGACCGGGACAGGGACGAAACACTGAAGCTTTCTTT
many,.,TRBV29-1,TRBJ2-3,CSVLNTGTLTDTQYF,TGCAGCGTCTTGAACACCGGGACCTTGACAGATACGCAGTATTTT